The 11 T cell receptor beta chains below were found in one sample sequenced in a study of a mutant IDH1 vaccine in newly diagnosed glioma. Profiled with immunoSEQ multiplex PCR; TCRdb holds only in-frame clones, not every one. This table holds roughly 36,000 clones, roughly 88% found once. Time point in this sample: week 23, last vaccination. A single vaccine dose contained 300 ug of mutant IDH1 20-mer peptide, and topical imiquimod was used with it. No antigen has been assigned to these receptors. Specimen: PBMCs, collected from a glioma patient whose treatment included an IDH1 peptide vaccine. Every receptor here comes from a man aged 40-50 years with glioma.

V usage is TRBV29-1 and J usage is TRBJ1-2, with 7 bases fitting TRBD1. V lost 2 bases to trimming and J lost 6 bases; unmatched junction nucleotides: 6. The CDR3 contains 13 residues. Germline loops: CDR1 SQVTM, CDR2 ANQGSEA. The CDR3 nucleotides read TGCAGCGTTGAACTGGCCAGGGGGAATGGCTACACCTTC. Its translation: CSVELARGNGYTF.

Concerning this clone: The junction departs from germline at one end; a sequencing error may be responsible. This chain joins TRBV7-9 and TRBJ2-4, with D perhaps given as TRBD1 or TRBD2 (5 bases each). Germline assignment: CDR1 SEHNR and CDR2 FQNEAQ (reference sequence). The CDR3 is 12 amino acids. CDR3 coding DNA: TGTGCCAGCAGCTTTGGGACGCCAATGAAGGACTTC. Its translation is CASSFGTPMKDF. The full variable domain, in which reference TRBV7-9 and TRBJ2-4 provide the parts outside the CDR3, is DTGVSQNPRHKITKRGQNVTFRCDPISEHNRLYWYRQTLGQGPEFLTYFQNEAQLEKSRLLSDRFSAERPKGSFSTLEIQRTEQGDSAMYLCASSFGTPMKDFGAGTRLSVL.

CDR3 DNA: TGTGCCACCAGCACAGGACAGGGGTCCAACGAGCAGTACGTC. Its translation: CATSTGQGSNEQYV. The chain combines TRBV15 with TRBJ2-7; TRBD1 matches 9 bases. Trimming cost V 4 bases and J 5 bases; bases outside gene matches: 6. Germline CDR1 reads LNHNV; CDR2 reads YYDKDF (reference sequence). The CDR3 extends over 14 amino acids.

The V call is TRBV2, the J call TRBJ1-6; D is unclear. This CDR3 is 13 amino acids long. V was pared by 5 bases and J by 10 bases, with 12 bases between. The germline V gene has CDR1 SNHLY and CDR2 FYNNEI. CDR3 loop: CASSTFTKSPLHF. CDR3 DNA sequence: TGTGCCAGCAGTACATTCACGAAATCACCCCTCCACTTT.

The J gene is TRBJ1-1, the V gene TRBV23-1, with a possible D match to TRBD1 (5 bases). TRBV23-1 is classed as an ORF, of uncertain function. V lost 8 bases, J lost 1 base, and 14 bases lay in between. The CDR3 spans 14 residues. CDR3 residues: CASPLGDGNTEAFF. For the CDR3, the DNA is TGCGCCAGCCCCCTCGGGGACGGGAACACTGAAGCTTTCTTT.

The CDR3 loop reads CASSSIRGGGLAFF. CDR3 coding DNA: TGTGCCAGCAGCTCTATCAGGGGCGGGGGGTTGGCTTTCTTT. The chain couples TRBV7-2 to TRBJ1-1; a weak D match, TRBD1 (6 bases). The CDR3 runs 14 residues. The germline V and J ends were trimmed by 4 bases and 11 bases, with 20 bases remaining between them. Germline assignment: CDR1 SGHTA and CDR2 FQGNSA.

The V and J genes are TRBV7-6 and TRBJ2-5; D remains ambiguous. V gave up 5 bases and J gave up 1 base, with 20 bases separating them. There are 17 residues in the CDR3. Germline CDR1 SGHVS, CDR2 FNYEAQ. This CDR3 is CASSERFTPFSQETQYF. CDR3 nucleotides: TGTGCCAGCAGCGAAAGGTTCACCCCCTTCTCCCAAGAGACCCAGTACTTC.

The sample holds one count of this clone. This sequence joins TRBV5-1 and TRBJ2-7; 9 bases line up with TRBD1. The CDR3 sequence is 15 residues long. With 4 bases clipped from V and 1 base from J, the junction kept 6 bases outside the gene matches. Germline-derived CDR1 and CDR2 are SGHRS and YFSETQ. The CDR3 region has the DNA TGCGCCAGCAGCACGGACAGGGGTATATCCTACGAGCAGTACGTC. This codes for CASSTDRGISYEQYV.

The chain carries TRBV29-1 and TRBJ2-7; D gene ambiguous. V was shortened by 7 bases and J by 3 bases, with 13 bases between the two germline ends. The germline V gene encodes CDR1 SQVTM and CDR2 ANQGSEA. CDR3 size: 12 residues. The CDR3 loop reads CSASGPDYEQYF. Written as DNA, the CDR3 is TGCAGCGCATCAGGTCCAGACTACGAGCAGTACTTC.

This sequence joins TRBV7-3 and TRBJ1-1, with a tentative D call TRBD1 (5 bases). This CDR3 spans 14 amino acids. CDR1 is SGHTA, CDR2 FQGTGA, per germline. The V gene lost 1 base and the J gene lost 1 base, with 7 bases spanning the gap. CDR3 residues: CASSLNGQNTEAFF. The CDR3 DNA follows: TGTGCCAGCAGCTTAAATGGACAGAACACTGAAGCTTTCTTT.

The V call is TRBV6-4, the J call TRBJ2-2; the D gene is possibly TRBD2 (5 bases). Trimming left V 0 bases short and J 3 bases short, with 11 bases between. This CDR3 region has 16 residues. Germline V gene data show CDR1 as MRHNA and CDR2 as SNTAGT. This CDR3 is CASSDSLASDTGELFF. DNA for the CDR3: TGTGCCAGCAGTGACTCCCTAGCTTCTGACACCGGGGAGCTGTTTTTT.